This is a list of T cell receptor beta chains from one sample in a study of blood T cell repertoires in COVID-19. The data were produced by immunoSEQ multiplex PCR, yet TCRdb's version contains in-frame clones alone and is incomplete. The sample has approximately 170,000 clones, about nine tenths seen once; the top ten hold around 24%. What was sequenced was peripheral blood. The origin of the receptors is a man in his 60s with acute or convalescent COVID-19. Each CDR3 is given with its conserved first and last residue. Fields, in order: clone size, V gene, J gene, D gene, CDR3 DNA, CDR3 protein. The D gene is left open where the match is weak. A row's size may be missing; if present it is once, few, many or a size class.

clone size: .
V gene: TRBV24-1
J gene: TRBJ1-1
D gene: .
CDR3 DNA: TGTGCCACCAGTGATTCGGGGGGACACACTGAAGCTTTCTTT
CDR3 protein: CATSDSGGHTEAFF

clone size: .
V gene: TRBV7-8
J gene: TRBJ2-1
D gene: TRBD2
CDR3 DNA: TGTGCCAGCAGCCTTAGGGGCGGGAGGGGGTACAATGAGCAGTTCTTC
CDR3 protein: CASSLRGGRGYNEQFF

clone size: .
V gene: TRBV6-6
J gene: TRBJ1-6
D gene: .
CDR3 DNA: TGTGCCAGCAGTTACTTTCCTCTTAATTCACCCCTCCACTTT
CDR3 protein: CASSYFPLNSPLHF

clone size: .
V gene: TRBV11-1
J gene: TRBJ2-1
D gene: .
CDR3 DNA: TGTGCCAGCAGCTTGACTCGACAGGTCCAAAATGAGCAGTTCTTC
CDR3 protein: CASSLTRQVQNEQFF

clone size: .
V gene: TRBV4-1
J gene: TRBJ2-1
D gene: TRBD2
CDR3 DNA: TGCGCCAGCAGCCAGACCCAAGGACTAGGGATTGAGCAGTTCTTC
CDR3 protein: CASSQTQGLGIEQFF

clone size: .
V gene: TRBV7-8
J gene: TRBJ1-1
D gene: .
CDR3 DNA: TGTGCCAGCAGCTTACCTATTGCGAACACTGAAGCTTTCTTT
CDR3 protein: CASSLPIANTEAFF

clone size: few
V gene: TRBV5-6
J gene: TRBJ2-4
D gene: TRBD1
CDR3 DNA: TGTGCCAGCAGCTTTGGACAGGGAGAGTACATTCAGTACTTC
CDR3 protein: CASSFGQGEYIQYF

clone size: .
V gene: TRBV6-6
J gene: TRBJ1-2
D gene: .
CDR3 DNA: TGTGCCAGCAGTCCAGGGTACGGCTACACCTTC
CDR3 protein: CASSPGYGYTF

clone size: .
V gene: TRBV7-2
J gene: TRBJ1-5
D gene: .
CDR3 DNA: TGTGCCAGCAGCTTGGGGACTCAGTGGGGCCTTAGAGGCAATCAGCCCCAGCATTTT
CDR3 protein: CASSLGTQWGLRGNQPQHF

clone size: once
V gene: TRBV18
J gene: TRBJ1-5
D gene: .
CDR3 DNA: TGTGCCAGCTCACCCACGGCGGGGGCGCGTAGCAATCAGCCCCAGCATTTT
CDR3 protein: CASSPTAGARSNQPQHF

clone size: once
V gene: TRBV10-1
J gene: TRBJ2-7
D gene: TRBD1
CDR3 DNA: TGCGCCAGCAGTGAGTCGACAGGGGACCCCTACGAGCAGTACTTC
CDR3 protein: CASSESTGDPYEQYF